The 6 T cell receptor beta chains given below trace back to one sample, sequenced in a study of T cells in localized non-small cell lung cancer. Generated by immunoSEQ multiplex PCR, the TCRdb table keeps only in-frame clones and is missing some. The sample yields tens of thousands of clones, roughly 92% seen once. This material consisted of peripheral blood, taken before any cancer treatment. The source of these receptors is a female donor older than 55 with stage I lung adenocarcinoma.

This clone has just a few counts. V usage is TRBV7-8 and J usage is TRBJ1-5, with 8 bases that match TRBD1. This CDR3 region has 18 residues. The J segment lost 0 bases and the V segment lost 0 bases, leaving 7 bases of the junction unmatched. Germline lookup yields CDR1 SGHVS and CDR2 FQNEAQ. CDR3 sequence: CASSLAFGTGYSNQPQHF. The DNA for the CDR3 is TGTGCCAGCAGCTTAGCGTTTGGGACAGGATATAGCAATCAGCCCCAGCATTTT. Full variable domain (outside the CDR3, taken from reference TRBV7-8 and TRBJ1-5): GAGVSQSPRYKVAKRGQDVALRCDPISGHVSLFWYQQALGQGPEFLTYFQNEAQLDKSGLPSDRFFAERPEGSVSTLKIQRTQQEDSAVYLCASSLAFGTGYSNQPQHFGDGTRLSIL.

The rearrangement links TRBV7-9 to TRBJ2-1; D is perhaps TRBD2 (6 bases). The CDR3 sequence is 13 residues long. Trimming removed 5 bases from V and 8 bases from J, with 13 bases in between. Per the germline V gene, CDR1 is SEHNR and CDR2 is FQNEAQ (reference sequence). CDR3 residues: CASSPPPGDEQFF. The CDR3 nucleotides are TGTGCCAGCAGCCCCCCCCCGGGGGATGAGCAGTTCTTC.

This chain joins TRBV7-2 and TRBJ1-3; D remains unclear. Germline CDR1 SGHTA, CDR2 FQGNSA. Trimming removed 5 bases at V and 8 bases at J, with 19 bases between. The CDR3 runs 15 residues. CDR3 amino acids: CASSLAAATFHTIYF. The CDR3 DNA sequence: TGTGCCAGCAGCCTGGCGGCAGCCACCTTTCACACCATATATTTT.

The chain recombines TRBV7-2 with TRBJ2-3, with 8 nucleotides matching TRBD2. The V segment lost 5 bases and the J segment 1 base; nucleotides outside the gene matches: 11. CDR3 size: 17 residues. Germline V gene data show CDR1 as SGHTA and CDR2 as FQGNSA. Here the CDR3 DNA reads TGTGCCAGCAGCCCGCGTCCCGGGGGGGGCCGCACAGATACGCAGTATTTT. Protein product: CASSPRPGGGRTDTQYF.

The CDR3 spells CASSGQRGDEQFF. The CDR3 bases are TGTGCCAGCAGTGGTCAGAGGGGGGATGAGCAGTTCTTC. The chain couples TRBV6-4 to TRBJ2-1, with D perhaps being TRBD1 or TRBD2 (6 bases each). The CDR3 spans 13 residues. Per the germline V gene, CDR1 is MRHNA and CDR2 is SNTAGT. V was trimmed by 4 bases and J by 8 bases, leaving 12 bases between them.

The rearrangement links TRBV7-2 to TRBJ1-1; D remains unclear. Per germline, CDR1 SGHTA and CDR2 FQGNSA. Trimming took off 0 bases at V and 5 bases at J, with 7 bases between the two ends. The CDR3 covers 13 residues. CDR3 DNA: TGTGCCAGCAGCTTAGCGGAGCGGACTGAAGCTTTCTTT. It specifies CASSLAERTEAFF.